These 16 T cell receptor beta chains originate from one sample sequenced in a study of T cell responses to AZD1222 COVID-19 vaccine. Sequenced by immunoSEQ multiplex PCR; TCRdb stores in-frame clones only, minus some. The table includes under 200,000 clones, about 90% detected once. Here the sequenced sample was peripheral blood, taken on day 0 of AZD1222 vaccination. These receptors all come from an adult in good health.

The gene calls are TRBV30 and TRBJ1-2, with TRBD1 matching over 9 bases. This CDR3 comprises 13 residues. Looked up from germline, CDR1 is GTSNPN and CDR2 is SVGIG (reference sequence). V lost 0 bases, J lost 8 bases, and 4 bases stayed unmatched. The DNA of the CDR3 is TGTGCCTGGAGTGTCGGACAGGGGCACGGCTACACCTTC. This translates into CAWSVGQGHGYTF.

The V call is TRBV9, the J call TRBJ2-1, with TRBD2 matching over 10 bases. Trimming took 3 bases from V and 4 from J; bases not matched to a gene: 10. The CDR3 totals 17 residues. Germline V gives CDR1 SGDLS, CDR2 YYNGEE. CDR3 bases: TGTGCCAGCAGCGCAAGCGGGGGGGCTCCCCTTTACAATGAGCAGTTCTTC. Translated, it gives CASSASGGAPLYNEQFF.

This chain connects TRBV6-1 to TRBJ1-5, with D perhaps matching TRBD1 (6 bases). Deletions cut 4 bases from V and 0 bases from J, with 19 bases between. The CDR3 totals 18 residues. Germline V CDR1 and CDR2: MNHNS, SASEGT. CDR3 protein: CASSATPRGTSSNQPQHF. The CDR3 DNA sequence: TGTGCCAGCAGTGCTACCCCTAGGGGGACCTCTAGCAATCAGCCCCAGCATTTT.

This chain connects TRBV3-1 (or the pseudogene TRBV3-2) to TRBJ2-7; D gene unclear. The germline V gene has CDR1 LGHDT and CDR2 YNNKEL (reference sequence). The CDR3 is made up of 13 amino acids. The germline V and J ends were trimmed by 4 bases and 0 bases, with 7 bases remaining between them. The CDR3 DNA follows: TGTGCCAGCAGCCCTAGTGCCTCCTACGAGCAGTACTTC. It yields the protein CASSPSASYEQYF.

The chain is built from TRBV7-2 and TRBJ2-1, with 8 bases matching TRBD1. The CDR3 consists of 16 residues. Looked up from germline, CDR1 is SGHTA and CDR2 is FQGNSA. V dropped 5 bases and J dropped 1; count of bases not matched to a gene: 7. CDR3 protein: CASSQGQGTSYNEQFF. CDR3 nucleotide sequence: TGTGCCAGCAGCCAAGGACAGGGTACATCCTACAATGAGCAGTTCTTC.

The CDR3 DNA reads TGTGCCAGCAGCCCCCGGGTAGTTAGGTCGGGCGGGGAGCTGTTTTTT. It translates to CASSPRVVRSGGELFF. The chain links TRBV28 to TRBJ2-2; no clear D gene. The germline gives CDR1 MDHEN, CDR2 SYDVKM. CDR3 length equals 16 residues. Trimming took off 6 bases at V and 7 bases at J, with 21 bases between the two ends.

The chain has TRBV5-1 and TRBJ2-1; 15 nucleotides align to TRBD2. V lost 4 bases and J lost 7; bases outside the gene matches: 12. CDR3 length: 18 amino acids. CDR1 SGHRS and CDR2 YFSETQ come from the germline V gene. The CDR3 DNA is TGCGCCAGCAGCAAGTATGGTCGTGGACTAGCGGGAGGGAATGAGCAGTTCTTC. Translated, it gives CASSKYGRGLAGGNEQFF.

This clone was counted once. This chain joins TRBV27 and TRBJ1-5, with 7 bases matching TRBD1. This CDR3 is built from 19 residues. After removal of 0 bases from V and 0 bases from J, the junction contained 11 bases not matched to a gene. Germline values: CDR1 MNHEY, CDR2 SMNVEV (reference sequence). The DNA of the CDR3 is TGTGCCAGCAGTTTATCGTATGCCTACAGGGGACCTAGCAATCAGCCCCAGCATTTT. Translated, it gives CASSLSYAYRGPSNQPQHF.

V usage is TRBV5-1 and J usage is TRBJ2-2; D remains ambiguous. This CDR3 is 13 amino acids long. V dropped 4 bases and J dropped 7 bases, with 11 bases sitting between them. Germline loops: CDR1 SGHRS, CDR2 YFSETQ. The CDR3 DNA reads TGCGCCAGCAGCCCCTGGGATTTCGGGGAGCTGTTTTTT. This sequence encodes CASSPWDFGELFF.

The chain carries TRBV5-6 and TRBJ1-2; no firm D call. The V and J ends lost 4 bases and 4 bases respectively, with 20 bases between them. CDR1 and CDR2 (germline): SGHDT, YYEEEE. This CDR3 comprises 16 residues. The CDR3 region has the DNA TGTGCCAGCAGCGAGTCAGTCCCGCAAGCATCCTATGGCTACACCTTC. It translates to CASSESVPQASYGYTF.

V is TRBV4-3 and J is TRBJ2-1; D is perhaps TRBD1 (5 bases). CDR3 length: 14 residues. The germline V gene encodes CDR1 LGHNA and CDR2 YSLEER. V lost 0 bases to trimming and J lost 9 bases, with 12 bases between them. DNA for the CDR3: TGCGCCAGCAGCCAAGATCAGGGTCCCACTGAGCAGTTCTTC. Encoded protein: CASSQDQGPTEQFF.

The chain employs TRBV10-3 and TRBJ1-1; D unresolved. Trimming cost V 6 bases and J 6 bases, with 8 bases left between them. This CDR3 contains 11 residues. The V gene's germline CDR1 is ENHRY and CDR2 SYGVKD. CDR3 bases: TGTGCCATCAGAACCGGGCCTGAAGCTTTCTTT. Its protein product is CAIRTGPEAFF.

The table lists this clone with a count of one. The rearrangement uses TRBV10-3 and TRBJ2-7, with D unclear. The V gene lost 0 bases and the J gene lost 2 bases, with 5 bases spanning the gap. The length of the CDR3 is 13 residues. Germline CDR1 is ENHRY and CDR2 is SYGVKD. CDR3 in amino acids: CAISESTAYEQYF. The CDR3 DNA follows: TGTGCCATCAGTGAGTCCACGGCCTACGAGCAGTACTTC.

The chain is built from TRBV21-1 and TRBJ2-3; TRBD2, the table's D call, lacks a check against the DNA. TRBV21-1 is designated a pseudogene. This CDR3 spans 12 amino acids. The CDR3 protein is CASSSTGETQYF. In DNA form, the CDR3 reads TGTGCCAGCAGCAGCACGGGGGAAACGCAGTATTTT.

The chain recombines TRBV30 with TRBJ1-3; TRBD1 matches at 7 bases. CDR3 length: 13 amino acids. In germline, CDR1 is GTSNPN, CDR2 SVGIG (reference sequence). V dropped 6 bases and J dropped 3; count of bases not matched to a gene: 5. DNA of the CDR3: TGTGCCTGCCCCGGGACAGTTGGAAACACCATATATTTT. It translates to CACPGTVGNTIYF.

The chain couples TRBV9 to TRBJ1-5; possible D gene TRBD1, 5 bases. Germline V gives CDR1 SGDLS, CDR2 YYNGEE. The V gene lost 0 bases and the J gene lost 6 bases, with 10 bases spanning the gap. The CDR3 contains 14 residues. Here the CDR3 DNA reads TGTGCCAGCAGCGTAGCTGGGGCGGGTCAGCCCCAGCATTTT. It codes for CASSVAGAGQPQHF. The full variable domain, its missing parts supplied by reference TRBV9 and TRBJ1-5, is DSGVTQTPKHLITATGQRVTLRCSPRSGDLSVYWYQQSLDQGLQFLIQYYNGEERAKGNILERFSAQQFPDLHSELNLSSLELGDSALYFCASSVAGAGQPQHFGDGTRLSIL.